Following are 13 T cell receptor beta chains from one sample sequenced in a study of T cell responses to AZD1222 COVID-19 vaccine. Using immunoSEQ multiplex PCR, the repertoire was profiled, and TCRdb retains in-frame clones only, with some absent. Of roughly 120,000 clones in the sample, about nine tenths were seen once. Sequences were derived from peripheral blood, sampled on day 0 of AZD1222 vaccination. These receptors were taken from an adult in good health.

This sequence joins TRBV6-5 and TRBJ2-7, with unresolved D. The germline V gene encodes CDR1 MNHEY and CDR2 SVGAGI. This CDR3 is 13 amino acids long. V shed 3 bases and J shed 6 bases, with 12 bases lying between them. The CDR3 coding sequence is TGTGCCAGCAGTTATAGAGAGCCCAGCGAGCAGTACTTC. Translating gives CASSYREPSEQYF.

The chain employs TRBV9 and TRBJ1-4, with D uncertain. The V gene lost 6 bases and the J gene lost 4 bases, with 13 bases spanning the gap. The V gene's germline CDR1 is SGDLS and CDR2 YYNGEE. The CDR3 is 14 amino acids. The CDR3 spells CASTPGFRNEKLFF. CDR3 in DNA: TGTGCCAGCACCCCGGGATTCCGTAATGAAAAACTGTTTTTT.

The chain carries TRBV5-1 and TRBJ2-7, with 8 bases matching TRBD1. V shed 5 bases and J 3 bases; nucleotides not matched to a gene: 7. The CDR3 totals 14 residues. Germline V CDR1 and CDR2: SGHRS, YFSETQ. The CDR3 coding sequence is TGCGCCAGCAGTTCCGGGACAGGAGTCTACGAGCAGTACTTC. Protein product: CASSSGTGVYEQYF.

This clone was seen a single time. The chain employs TRBV9 and TRBJ2-3; 7 bases fit TRBD2. V lost 1 base to trimming and J lost 4 bases; unmatched junction nucleotides: 3. CDR3 size: 14 residues. The germline V gene has CDR1 SGDLS and CDR2 YYNGEE. CDR3 DNA sequence: TGTGCCAGCAGCGTAACCCGGGGGGCAGATACGCAGTATTTT. Translation: CASSVTRGADTQYF.

The CDR3 DNA reads as TGTGCCAGTAGTATAGATCTTAGGGGACAGGGTTACCAGCCCCAGCATTTT. This encodes CASSIDLRGQGYQPQHF. The rearrangement links TRBV19 to TRBJ1-5; TRBD1 aligns across 9 bases. The length of the CDR3 is 17 residues. V dropped 0 bases and J dropped 7; count of bases not matched to a gene: 10. The V gene's germline CDR1 is LNHDA and CDR2 SQIVND (reference sequence).

This clone was counted a single time. The CDR3: CASIEPSGETQYF. The DNA for the CDR3 is TGTGCCAGCATCGAACCTAGCGGAGAGACCCAGTACTTC. The chain uses TRBV2 and TRBJ2-5; 7 bases are shared with TRBD2. This CDR3 spans 13 amino acids. Losses at the gene ends were 7 bases for V and 4 bases for J; bases not matched to a gene: 6. Per germline, CDR1 SNHLY and CDR2 FYNNEI. The whole variable domain, filled in from reference TRBV2 and TRBJ2-5, reads EPEVTQTPSHQVTQMGQEVILRCVPISNHLYFYWYRQILGQKVEFLVSFYNNEISEKSEIFDDQFSVERPDGSNFTLKIRSTKLEDSAMYFCASIEPSGETQYFGPGTRLLVL.

V and J are TRBV9 and TRBJ1-2, with 9 nucleotides matching TRBD1. Per germline, CDR1 SGDLS and CDR2 YYNGEE. This CDR3 region has 15 residues. Trimming took 3 bases from V and 8 from J; bases not matched to a gene: 11. CDR3 region: CASSGGLGTGNGYTF. The CDR3, as DNA: TGTGCCAGCAGCGGGGGACTAGGGACAGGGAACGGCTACACCTTC.

The chain uses TRBV6-5 and TRBJ2-7; D remains ambiguous. Trimming stripped 5 bases from V and 3 bases from J, with 11 bases between. The CDR3 loop spans 13 amino acids. Germline CDR1 MNHEY, CDR2 SVGAGI. For the CDR3, the DNA is TGTGCCAGCAGTCTCCATAGGATCTACGAGCAGTACTTC. As protein: CASSLHRIYEQYF.

V and J are TRBV18 and TRBJ1-2, with 8 bases lining up with TRBD1. The CDR3 sequence is 16 residues long. V lost 1 base and J lost 2; bases outside the gene matches: 6. The germline V gene encodes CDR1 KGHSH and CDR2 LQKENI. The CDR3 nucleotides read TGTGCCAGCTCACCACTGGACAGGGTGTTCAACTATGGCTACACCTTC. Its protein product is CASSPLDRVFNYGYTF.

V is TRBV11-2 and J is TRBJ1-1; perhaps TRBD1 as D (5 bases). Germline lookup yields CDR1 SGHAT and CDR2 FQNNGV. Trimming took off 1 base at V and 8 bases at J, with 17 bases between the two ends. CDR3 length equals 15 residues. The CDR3 sequence: CASSLAQGEPLEAFF. CDR3 in DNA: TGTGCCAGCAGCTTAGCGCAGGGCGAACCGCTCGAAGCTTTCTTT.

The chain joins TRBV10-2 to TRBJ2-3; D is perhaps TRBD2 (5 bases). CDR1 is WSHSY, CDR2 SAAADI, per germline. This CDR3 contains 15 residues. The V end lost 3 bases, the J end lost 6 bases, and 16 bases lay between the germline ends. The CDR3 DNA is TGCGCCAGCAGTGAACCCGACGGGGTCAGGGATACGCAGTATTTT. It encodes CASSEPDGVRDTQYF.

The rearrangement joins TRBV12-3 or TRBV12-4 to TRBJ2-1, with TRBD2 identical over 8 bases. V was clipped by 3 bases and J by 9 bases; unmatched bases: 4. This CDR3 has 13 residues. DNA for the CDR3: TGTGCCAGCAGTTTTAGCGGGATGGGTGAGCAGTTCTTC. Translated: CASSFSGMGEQFF.

The rearrangement links TRBV5-1 to TRBJ2-1; 10 positions agree with TRBD2. The CDR3 extends over 19 amino acids. The V segment lost 0 bases and the J segment 8 bases; nucleotides outside the gene matches: 17. CDR1 is SGHRS and CDR2 is YFSETQ in the germline V gene. The CDR3 loop is CASSLDLGAGGPLADEQFF. CDR3 DNA sequence: TGCGCCAGCAGCTTGGATCTCGGAGCGGGAGGGCCGCTTGCGGATGAGCAGTTCTTC.